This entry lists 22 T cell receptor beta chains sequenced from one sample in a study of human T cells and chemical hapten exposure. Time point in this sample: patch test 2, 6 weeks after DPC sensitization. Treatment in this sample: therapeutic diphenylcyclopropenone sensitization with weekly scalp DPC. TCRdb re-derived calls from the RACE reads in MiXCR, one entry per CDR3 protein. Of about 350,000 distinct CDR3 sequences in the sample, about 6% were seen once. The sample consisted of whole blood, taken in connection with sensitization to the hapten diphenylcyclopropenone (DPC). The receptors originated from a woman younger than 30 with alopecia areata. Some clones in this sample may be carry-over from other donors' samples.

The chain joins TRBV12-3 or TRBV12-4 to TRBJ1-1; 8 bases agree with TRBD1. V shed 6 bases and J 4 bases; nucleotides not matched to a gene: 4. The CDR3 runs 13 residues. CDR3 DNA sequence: TGTGCCAGCAGAGGACAGGGTAGCACTGAAGCTTTCTTT. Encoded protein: CASRGQGSTEAFF.

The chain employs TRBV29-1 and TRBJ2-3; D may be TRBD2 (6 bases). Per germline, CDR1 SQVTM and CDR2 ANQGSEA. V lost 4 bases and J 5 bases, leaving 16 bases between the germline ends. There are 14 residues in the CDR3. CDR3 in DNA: TGCAGCGTTGTGGGACTCCGCAACGGAGATACGCAGTATTTT. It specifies CSVVGLRNGDTQYF.

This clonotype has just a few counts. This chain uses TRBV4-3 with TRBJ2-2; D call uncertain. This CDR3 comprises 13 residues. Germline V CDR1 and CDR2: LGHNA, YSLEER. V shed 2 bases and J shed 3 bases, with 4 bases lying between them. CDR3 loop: CASSQTDTGELFF. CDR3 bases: TGCGCCAGCAGCCAAACTGACACCGGGGAGCTGTTTTTT.

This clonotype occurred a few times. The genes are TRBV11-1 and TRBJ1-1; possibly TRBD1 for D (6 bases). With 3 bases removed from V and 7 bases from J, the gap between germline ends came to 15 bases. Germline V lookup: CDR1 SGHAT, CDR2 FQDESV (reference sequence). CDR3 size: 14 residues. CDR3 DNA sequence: TGTGCCAGCAGCTTTTTTGGAGGAGGGGGTGAAGCTTTCTTT. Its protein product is CASSFFGGGGEAFF.

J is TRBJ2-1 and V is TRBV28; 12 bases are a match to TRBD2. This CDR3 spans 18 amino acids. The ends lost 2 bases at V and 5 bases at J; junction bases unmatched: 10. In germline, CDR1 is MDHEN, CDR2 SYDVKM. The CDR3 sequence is CASSLPTSGGPRNNEQFF. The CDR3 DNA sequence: TGTGCCAGCAGTTTACCGACTAGCGGGGGCCCCAGGAACAATGAGCAGTTCTTC.

For the CDR3, the DNA is TGTGCCAGCAGTCCCGACTGGGAGGAAAAACTGTTTTTT. Translated, it gives CASSPDWEEKLFF. The chain links TRBV5-5 to TRBJ1-4; D uncertain. Trimming took 5 bases from V and 8 from J, leaving 13 bases between them. The CDR3 covers 13 residues. CDR1 and CDR2 from the germline V gene are SGHKS and YYEKEE (reference sequence).

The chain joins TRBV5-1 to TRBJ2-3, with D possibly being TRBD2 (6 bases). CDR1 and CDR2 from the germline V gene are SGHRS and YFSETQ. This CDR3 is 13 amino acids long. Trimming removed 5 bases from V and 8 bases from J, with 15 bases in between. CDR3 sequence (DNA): TGCGCCAGCAGGGAGGGAACTGGCACTACGCAGTATTTT. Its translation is CASREGTGTTQYF. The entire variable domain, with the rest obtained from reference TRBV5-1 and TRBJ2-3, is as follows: KAGVTQTPRYLIKTRGQQVTLSCSPISGHRSVSWYQQTPGQGLQFLFEYFSETQRNKGNFPGRFSGRQFSNSRSEMNVSTLELGDSALYLCASREGTGTTQYFGPGTRLTVL.

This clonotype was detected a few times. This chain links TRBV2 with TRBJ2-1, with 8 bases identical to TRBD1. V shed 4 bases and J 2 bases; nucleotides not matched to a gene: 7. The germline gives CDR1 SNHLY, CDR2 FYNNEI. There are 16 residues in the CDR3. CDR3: CASSGGTGRPYNEQFF. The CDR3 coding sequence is TGTGCCAGCAGTGGGGGGACAGGCCGACCCTACAATGAGCAGTTCTTC. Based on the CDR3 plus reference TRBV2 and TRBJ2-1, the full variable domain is EPEVTQTPSHQVTQMGQEVILRCVPISNHLYFYWYRQILGQKVEFLVSFYNNEISEKSEIFDDQFSVERPDGSNFTLKIRSTKLEDSAMYFCASSGGTGRPYNEQFFGPGTRLTVL.

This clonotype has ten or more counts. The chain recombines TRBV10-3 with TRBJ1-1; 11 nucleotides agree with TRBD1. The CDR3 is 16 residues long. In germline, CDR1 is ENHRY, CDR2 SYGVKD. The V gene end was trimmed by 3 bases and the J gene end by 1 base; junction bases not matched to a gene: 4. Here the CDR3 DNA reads TGTGCCATCAGTGACGGGACAGGGGGGGCGAACACTGAAGCTTTCTTT. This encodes CAISDGTGGANTEAFF.

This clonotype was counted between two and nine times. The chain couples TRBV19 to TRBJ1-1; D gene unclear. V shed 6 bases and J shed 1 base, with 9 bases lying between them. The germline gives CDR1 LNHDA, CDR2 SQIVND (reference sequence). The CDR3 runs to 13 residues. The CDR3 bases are TGTGCCAGTAGAAGTCCTTGGAACACTGAAGCTTTCTTT. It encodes CASRSPWNTEAFF.

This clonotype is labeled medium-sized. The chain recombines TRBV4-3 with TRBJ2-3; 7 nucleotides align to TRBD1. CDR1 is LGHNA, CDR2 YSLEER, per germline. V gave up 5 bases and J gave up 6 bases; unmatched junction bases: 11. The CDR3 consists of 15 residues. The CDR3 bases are TGCGCCAGCAGCTATACAGGGGACCTCAGCGATACGCAGTATTTT. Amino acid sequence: CASSYTGDLSDTQYF.

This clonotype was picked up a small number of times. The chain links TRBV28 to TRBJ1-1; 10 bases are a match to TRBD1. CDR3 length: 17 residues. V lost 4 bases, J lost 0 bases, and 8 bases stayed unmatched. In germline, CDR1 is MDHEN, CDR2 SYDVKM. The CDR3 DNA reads TGTGCCAGCAGTTCAACCGGGACAGGGGCGATGAACACTGAAGCTTTCTTT. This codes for CASSSTGTGAMNTEAFF.

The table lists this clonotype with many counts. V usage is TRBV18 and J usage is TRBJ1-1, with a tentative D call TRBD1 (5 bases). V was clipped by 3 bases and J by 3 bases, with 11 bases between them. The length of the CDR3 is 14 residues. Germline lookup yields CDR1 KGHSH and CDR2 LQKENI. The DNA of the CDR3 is TGTGCCAGCTCACCCCAAGACAGTTACACTGAAGCTTTCTTT. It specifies CASSPQDSYTEAFF.

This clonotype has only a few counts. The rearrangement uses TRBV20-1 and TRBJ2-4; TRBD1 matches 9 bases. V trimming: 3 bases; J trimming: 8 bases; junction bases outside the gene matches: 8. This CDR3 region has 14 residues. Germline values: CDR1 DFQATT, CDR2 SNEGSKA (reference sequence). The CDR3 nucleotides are TGCAGTGCTAGGAGGACGGGACAGGGTCACATTCAGTACTTC. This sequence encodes CSARRTGQGHIQYF.

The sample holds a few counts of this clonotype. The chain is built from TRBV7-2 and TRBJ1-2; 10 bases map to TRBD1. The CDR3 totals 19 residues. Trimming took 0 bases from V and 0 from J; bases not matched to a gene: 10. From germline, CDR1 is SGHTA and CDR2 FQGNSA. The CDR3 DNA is TGTGCCAGCAGCTTAGCAAACGGGAGGACAGGGGGTGCTAACTATGGCTACACCTTC. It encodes CASSLANGRTGGANYGYTF.

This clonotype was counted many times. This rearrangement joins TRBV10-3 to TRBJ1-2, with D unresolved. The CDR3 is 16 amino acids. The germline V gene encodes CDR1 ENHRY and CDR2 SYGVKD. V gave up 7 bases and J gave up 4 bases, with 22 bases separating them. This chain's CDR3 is CAITDRVFGEGYGYTF. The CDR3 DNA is TGTGCCATCACCGACCGCGTCTTTGGGGAAGGCTATGGCTACACCTTC.

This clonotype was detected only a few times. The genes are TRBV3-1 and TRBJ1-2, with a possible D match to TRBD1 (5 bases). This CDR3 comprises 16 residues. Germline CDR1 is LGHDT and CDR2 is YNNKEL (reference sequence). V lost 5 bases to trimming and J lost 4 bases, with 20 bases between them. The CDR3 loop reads CASSGTTVGDGYGYTF. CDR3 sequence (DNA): TGTGCCAGCAGCGGGACCACAGTGGGGGATGGCTATGGCTACACCTTC. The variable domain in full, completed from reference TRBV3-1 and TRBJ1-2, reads DTAVSQTPKYLVTQMGNDKSIKCEQNLGHDTMYWYKQDSKKFLKIMFSYNNKELIINETVPNRFSPKSPDKAHLNLHINSLELGDSAVYFCASSGTTVGDGYGYTFGSGTRLTVV.

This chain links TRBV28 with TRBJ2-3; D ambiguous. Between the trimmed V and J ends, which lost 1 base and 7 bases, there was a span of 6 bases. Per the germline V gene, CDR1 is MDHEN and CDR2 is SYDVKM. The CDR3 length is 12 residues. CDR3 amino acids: CASSLSWHTQYF. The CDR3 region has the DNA TGTGCCAGCAGTTTATCCTGGCATACGCAGTATTTT.

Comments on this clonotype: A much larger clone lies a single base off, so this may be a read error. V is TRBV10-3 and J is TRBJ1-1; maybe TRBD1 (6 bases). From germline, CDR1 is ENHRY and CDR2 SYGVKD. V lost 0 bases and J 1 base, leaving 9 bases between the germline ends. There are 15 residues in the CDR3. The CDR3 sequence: CAISESTGANTEAFF. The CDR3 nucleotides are TGTGCCATCAGTGAGTCGACAGGTGCGAACACTGAAGCTTTCTTT.

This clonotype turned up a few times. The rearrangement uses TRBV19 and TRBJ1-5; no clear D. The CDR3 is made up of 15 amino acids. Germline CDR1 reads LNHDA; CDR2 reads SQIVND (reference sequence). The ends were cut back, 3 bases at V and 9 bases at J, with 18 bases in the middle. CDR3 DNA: TGTGCCAGTAGTATCGGCGACCCCTCTTGGGGGCCCCAGCATTTT. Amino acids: CASSIGDPSWGPQHF.

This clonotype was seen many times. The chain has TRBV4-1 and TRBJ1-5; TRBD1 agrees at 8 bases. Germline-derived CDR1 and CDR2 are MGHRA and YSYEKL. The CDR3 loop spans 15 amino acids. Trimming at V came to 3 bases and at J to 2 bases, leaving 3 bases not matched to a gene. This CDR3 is CASSQQTGGNQPQHF. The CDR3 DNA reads TGCGCCAGCAGCCAGCAGACAGGGGGCAATCAGCCCCAGCATTTT.

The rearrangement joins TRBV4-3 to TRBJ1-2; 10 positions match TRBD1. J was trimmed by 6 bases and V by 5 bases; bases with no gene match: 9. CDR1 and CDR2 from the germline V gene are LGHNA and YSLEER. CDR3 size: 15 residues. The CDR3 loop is CASSETGGASDGYTF. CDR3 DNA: TGCGCCAGCAGCGAGACAGGGGGCGCTTCGGATGGCTACACCTTC.